These 21 T cell receptor beta chains were all obtained from the same sample, sequenced in a study of T cells expressing NK-cell markers. TCRdb re-called the 5' RACE reads and shows each CDR3 protein once, DNA omitted. The sample totals about 540,000 distinct CDR3 sequences. The sequencing sample was made of blood T cells: a sorted CD56 or NKG2C T cell subset, CD4+ or CD8+ T cells, or bulk PBMC T cells (not recorded which). The receptors originated from a man aged 18 to 35 in good health.

This chain uses TRBV25-1 with TRBJ2-1; absent DNA, TCRdb's TRBD2 call cannot be checked. CDR3 length equals 16 residues. The germline V gene has CDR1 MGHDK and CDR2 SYGVNS. The CDR3 sequence is CASTEFGEGRGNEQFF.

The rearrangement uses TRBV11-1 and TRBJ2-7; TCRdb names TRBD2, which stays unverified in the absence of DNA. The CDR3 runs to 19 residues. Germline V gene data show CDR1 as SGHAT and CDR2 as FQDESV (reference sequence). This CDR3 reads CASSLKHGPGLALSYEQYF.

The chain couples TRBV5-1 to TRBJ2-7; TCRdb outputs TRBD2, but without DNA this stays unchecked. This CDR3 region has 14 residues. CDR1 and CDR2 from the germline V gene are SGHRS and YFSETQ. CDR3: CASSLTGETYEQYF.

The chain links TRBV7-6 to TRBJ2-7; TCRdb's D call, TRBD2, is unchecked because there is no DNA. The CDR3 extends over 15 amino acids. Germline V gene sequence: CDR1 SGHVS, CDR2 FNYEAQ. The CDR3 reads CASSLEVADAGEQYF.

This chain uses TRBV7-2 with TRBJ1-1; TCRdb returns TRBD1, unconfirmable since there is no DNA. Germline CDR1 is SGHTA and CDR2 is FQGNSA. The CDR3 contains 15 residues. The CDR3 region is CASSHRTAGNTEAFF.

The chain combines TRBV5-1 with TRBJ2-2; TCRdb names TRBD2, which stays unverified in the absence of DNA. The CDR3 totals 16 residues. The germline V gene has CDR1 SGHRS and CDR2 YFSETQ. CDR3 protein: CASSELGSGNTGELFF.

The chain has TRBV12-3 or TRBV12-4 and TRBJ1-6. The CDR3 covers 13 residues. The CDR3 sequence is CASSFESSSPLHF.

This CDR3 reads CASRGTGRNEQFF. This rearrangement joins TRBV2 to TRBJ2-1; as DNA is missing, the TRBD1 call by TCRdb cannot be tested. Per germline, CDR1 SNHLY and CDR2 FYNNEI. CDR3 length: 13 amino acids.

This chain connects TRBV5-5 to TRBJ2-5. This CDR3 has 14 amino acids. Germline CDR1 is SGHKS and CDR2 is YYEKEE (reference sequence). The CDR3 spells CASSLGWPQETQYF.

This chain connects TRBV12-3 or TRBV12-4 to TRBJ2-1; the D call of TRBD2 rests on TCRdb alone, since no DNA is present to check it. The CDR3 is 15 residues long. This CDR3 reads CASSLLAGEGNEQFF.

The chain uses TRBV10-3 and TRBJ2-3; without DNA, the TCRdb call of TRBD1 cannot be checked. The CDR3 runs to 12 residues. Germline assignment: CDR1 ENHRY and CDR2 SYGVKD. CDR3 sequence: CATKSPLDTQYF.

The rearrangement links TRBV7-2 to TRBJ2-3. This CDR3 contains 15 residues. CDR1 and CDR2 from the germline V gene are SGHTA and FQGNSA. Here the CDR3 reads CASSLLERSSDTQYF. Complete variable domain (other parts from reference TRBV7-2 and TRBJ2-3): GAGVSQSPSNKVTEKGKDVELRCDPISGHTALYWYRQSLGQGLEFLIYFQGNSAPDKSGLPSDRFSAERTGGSVSTLTIQRTQQEDSAVYLCASSLLERSSDTQYFGPGTRLTVL.

The chain couples TRBV24-1 to TRBJ2-3; TCRdb's D call of TRBD1 is untestable without DNA. CDR1 is KGHDR, CDR2 SFDVKD, per germline. CDR3 size: 19 residues. The CDR3 sequence is CATSDPLTRDRQITDTQYF.

J is TRBJ1-1 and V is TRBV11-3. The CDR3 has 15 residues. In germline, CDR1 is SGHNT, CDR2 YENEEA. CDR3 in amino acids: CASSLVVGWNTEAFF.

V gene TRBV3-1 combines with J gene TRBJ1-2; TCRdb outputs TRBD1, but without DNA this stays unchecked. The CDR3 is made up of 13 amino acids. Germline CDR1 is LGHDT and CDR2 is YNNKEL (reference sequence). The CDR3 sequence: CASGTGSRNGYTF.

The rearrangement links TRBV20-1 to TRBJ1-6. The CDR3 totals 14 residues. CDR1 and CDR2 from the germline V gene are DFQATT and SNEGSKA (reference sequence). CDR3 region: CSARDESPLSPLHF.

V usage is TRBV28 and J usage is TRBJ2-3. The CDR3 has 13 amino acids. The germline CDR1 and CDR2 sequences are MDHEN and SYDVKM. The CDR3: CASRLEDTDTQYF.

V is TRBV12-3 or TRBV12-4 and J is TRBJ1-1; TCRdb designates TRBD1, a call that cannot be tested without DNA. The CDR3 extends over 12 amino acids. The CDR3 loop reads CASSYRDGEAFF.

This rearrangement joins TRBV19 to TRBJ2-2; checking the TCRdb D call of TRBD1 is not possible without DNA. The CDR3 sequence is 15 residues long. Germline V CDR1 and CDR2: LNHDA, SQIVND (reference sequence). The CDR3 is CASSIGGQRAGELFF.

The chain links TRBV6-5 to TRBJ2-5; checking the TCRdb D call of TRBD2 is not possible without DNA. This CDR3 is 17 amino acids long. The germline V gene encodes CDR1 MNHEY and CDR2 SVGAGI. This chain's CDR3 is CASSYSAGGPVGETQYF.

This chain links TRBV7-9 with TRBJ1-4; as DNA is missing, the TRBD1 call by TCRdb cannot be tested. The CDR3 totals 16 residues. Germline V gene lookup returns CDR1 SEHNR and CDR2 FQNEAQ (reference sequence). CDR3 loop: CASSEAGPLRQEKLFF.